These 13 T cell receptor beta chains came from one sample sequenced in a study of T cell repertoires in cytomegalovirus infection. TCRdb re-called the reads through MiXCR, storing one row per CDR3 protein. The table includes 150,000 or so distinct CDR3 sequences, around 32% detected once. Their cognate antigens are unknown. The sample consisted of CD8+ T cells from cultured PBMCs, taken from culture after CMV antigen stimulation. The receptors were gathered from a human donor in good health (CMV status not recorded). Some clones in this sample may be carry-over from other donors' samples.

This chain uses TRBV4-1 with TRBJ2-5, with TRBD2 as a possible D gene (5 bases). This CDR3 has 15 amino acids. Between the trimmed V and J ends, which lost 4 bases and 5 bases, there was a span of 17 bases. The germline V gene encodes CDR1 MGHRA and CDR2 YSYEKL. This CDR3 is CASSLTGLPGETQYF. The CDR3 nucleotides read TGCGCCAGCAGCCTAACGGGCCTACCGGGGGAGACCCAGTACTTC.

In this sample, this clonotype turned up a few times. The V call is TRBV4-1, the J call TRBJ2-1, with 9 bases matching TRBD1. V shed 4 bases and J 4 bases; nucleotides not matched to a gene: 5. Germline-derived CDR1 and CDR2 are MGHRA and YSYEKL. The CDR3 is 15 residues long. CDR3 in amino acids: CASSLGTGMYNEQFF. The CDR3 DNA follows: TGCGCCAGCAGCCTAGGGACAGGGATGTACAATGAGCAGTTCTTC.

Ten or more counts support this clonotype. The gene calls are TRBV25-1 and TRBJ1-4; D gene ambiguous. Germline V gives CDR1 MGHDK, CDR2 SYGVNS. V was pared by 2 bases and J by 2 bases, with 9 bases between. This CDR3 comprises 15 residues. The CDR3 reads CASSEGSMTNEKLFF. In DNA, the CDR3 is TGTGCCAGCAGTGAAGGGAGTATGACTAATGAAAAACTGTTTTTT.

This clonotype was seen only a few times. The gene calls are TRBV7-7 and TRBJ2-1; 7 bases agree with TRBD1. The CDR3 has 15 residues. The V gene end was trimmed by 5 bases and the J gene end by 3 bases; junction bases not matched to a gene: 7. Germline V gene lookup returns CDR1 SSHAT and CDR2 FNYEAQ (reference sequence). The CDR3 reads CASSQGAGGYNEQFF. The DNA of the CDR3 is TGTGCCAGCAGCCAAGGGGCAGGGGGCTACAATGAGCAGTTCTTC.

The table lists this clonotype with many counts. CDR3 loop: CASSYGTLQETQYF. The CDR3 DNA reads TGTGCCAGCAGTTACGGGACTCTCCAAGAGACCCAGTACTTC. V is TRBV12-3 or TRBV12-4 and J is TRBJ2-5; D may be TRBD2 (6 bases). V lost 4 bases and J lost 1, with 10 bases in between. The CDR3 runs 14 residues.

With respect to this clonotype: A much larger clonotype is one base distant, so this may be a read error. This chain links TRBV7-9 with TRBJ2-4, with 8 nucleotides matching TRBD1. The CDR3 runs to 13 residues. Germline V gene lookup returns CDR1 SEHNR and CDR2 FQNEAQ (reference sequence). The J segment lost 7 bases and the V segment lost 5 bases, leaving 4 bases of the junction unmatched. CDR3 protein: CASSRTGRNIQYF. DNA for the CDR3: TGTGCCAGCAGCCGGACAGGGCGGAACATTCAGTACTTC.

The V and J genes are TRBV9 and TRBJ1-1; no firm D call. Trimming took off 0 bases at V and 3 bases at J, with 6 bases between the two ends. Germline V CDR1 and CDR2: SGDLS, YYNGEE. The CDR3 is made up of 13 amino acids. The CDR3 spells CASSVGSDTEAFF. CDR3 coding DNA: TGTGCCAGCAGCGTAGGCTCGGACACTGAAGCTTTCTTT.

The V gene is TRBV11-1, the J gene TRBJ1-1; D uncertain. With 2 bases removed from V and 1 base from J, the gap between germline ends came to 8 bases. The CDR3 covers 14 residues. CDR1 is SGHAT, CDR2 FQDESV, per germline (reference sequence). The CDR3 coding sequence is TGTGCCAGCAGCTTACGAGGAAGGAACACTGAAGCTTTCTTT. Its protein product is CASSLRGRNTEAFF. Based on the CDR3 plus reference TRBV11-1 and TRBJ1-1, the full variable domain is EAEVAQSPRYKITEKSQAVAFWCDPISGHATLYWYRQILGQGPELLVQFQDESVVDDSQLPKDRFSAERLKGVDSTLKIQPAELGDSAMYLCASSLRGRNTEAFFGQGTRLTVV.

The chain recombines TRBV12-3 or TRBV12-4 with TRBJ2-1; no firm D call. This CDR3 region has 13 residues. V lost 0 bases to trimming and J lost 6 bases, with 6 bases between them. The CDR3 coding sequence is TGTGCCAGCAGTTTAGCCCAGGCCAATGAGCAGTTCTTC. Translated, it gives CASSLAQANEQFF.

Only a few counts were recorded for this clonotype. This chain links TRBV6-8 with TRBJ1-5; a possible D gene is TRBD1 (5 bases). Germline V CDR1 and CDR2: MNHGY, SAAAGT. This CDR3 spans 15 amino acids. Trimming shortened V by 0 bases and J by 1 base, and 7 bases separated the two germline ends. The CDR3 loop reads CASSYSWGSNQPQHF. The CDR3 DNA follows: TGTGCCAGCAGTTACTCCTGGGGGAGCAATCAGCCCCAGCATTTT.

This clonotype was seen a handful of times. The DNA for the CDR3 is TGTGCCAGCAGTCCAACAGGGATTGGGCCTATTCAAGAGACCCAGTACTTC. Translation: CASSPTGIGPIQETQYF. The V call is TRBV6-5, the J call TRBJ2-5; D possibly corresponds to TRBD1 (6 bases). Trimming shortened V by 5 bases and J by 2 bases, and 21 bases separated the two germline ends. CDR3 length equals 17 residues. Germline lookup yields CDR1 MNHEY and CDR2 SVGAGI.

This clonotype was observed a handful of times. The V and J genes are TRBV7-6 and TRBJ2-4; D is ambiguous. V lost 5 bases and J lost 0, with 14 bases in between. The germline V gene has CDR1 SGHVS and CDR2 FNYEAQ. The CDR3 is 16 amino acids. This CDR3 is CASSPGARLAKNIQYF. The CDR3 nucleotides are TGTGCCAGCAGCCCCGGAGCGCGACTAGCCAAAAACATTCAGTACTTC.

DNA for the CDR3: TGTGCCACCAGTGAGACGACTAGCGGGGATTTCTACAATGAGCAGTTCTTC. Protein sequence: CATSETTSGDFYNEQFF. The chain uses TRBV24-1 and TRBJ2-1; 11 nucleotides align to TRBD2. The V and J ends lost 4 bases and 3 bases, in that order; junction bases with no gene match: 7. CDR1 is KGHDR, CDR2 SFDVKD, per germline. The CDR3 is 17 amino acids.